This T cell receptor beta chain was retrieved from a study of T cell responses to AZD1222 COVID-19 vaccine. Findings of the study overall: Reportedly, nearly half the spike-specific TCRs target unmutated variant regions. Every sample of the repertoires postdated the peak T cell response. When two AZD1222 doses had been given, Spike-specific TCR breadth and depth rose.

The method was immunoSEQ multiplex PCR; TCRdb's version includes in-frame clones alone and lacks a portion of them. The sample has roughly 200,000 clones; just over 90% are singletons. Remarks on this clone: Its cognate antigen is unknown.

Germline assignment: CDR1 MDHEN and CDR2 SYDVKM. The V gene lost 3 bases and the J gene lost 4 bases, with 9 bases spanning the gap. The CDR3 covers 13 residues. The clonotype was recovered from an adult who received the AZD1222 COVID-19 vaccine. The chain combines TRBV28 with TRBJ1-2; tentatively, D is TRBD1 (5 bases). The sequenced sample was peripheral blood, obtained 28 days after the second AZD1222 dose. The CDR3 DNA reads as TGTGCCAGCAGTTTCCGGGACGTCTATGGCTACACCTTC. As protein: CASSFRDVYGYTF.